The clone carrying this T cell receptor (beta chain) turned up a few times. These data come from a study of response to subunit inactivated influenza vaccine. TCRdb independently ran MiXCR on the RT-PCR reads; one entry per CDR3 protein. The data contain more than 700,000 distinct CDR3 sequences, 20% to 25% of them singletons. Germline CDR1 is SGHTA and CDR2 is FQGNSA. CDR3 length: 15 amino acids. The V and J ends lost 5 bases and 0 bases, in that order; junction bases with no gene match: 6. This TCR derives from a man in his fifties or sixties who received an inactivated influenza vaccine. Sequencing used PBMCs from blood, obtained 5 days after vaccination. The chain uses TRBV7-2 and TRBJ2-7; the match to TRBD2 covers 8 bases. The CDR3 nucleotides are TGTGCCAGCAGCAGATCCGGGACTAGCTCCTACGAGCAGTACTTC. Its protein is CASSRSGTSSYEQYF.